The 21 T cell receptor beta chains given below trace back to one sample, sequenced in a study of blood T cells in healthy people across ages. Then a second PCR, running about 6 to 11 cycles, was carried out with a sample-barcoded 5' primer and a J-beta primer mix. TCRdb reprocessed the 5' RACE reads with MiXCR, giving one entry per CDR3 protein. This table has around 900,000 distinct CDR3 sequences, 29% appearing once. The sequenced sample consisted of blood. The receptors here all came from a woman aged 80 or over in good health.

Notes on this clonotype: This sequence may be a read error, since a much larger clone differs from it by one base. This sequence joins TRBV12-3 or TRBV12-4 and TRBJ1-1; 7 bases fit TRBD1. The CDR3 totals 15 residues. Losses at the gene ends were 7 bases for V and 0 bases for J; bases not matched to a gene: 8. CDR3 protein: CASNLQGSLNTEAFF. As DNA, the CDR3 is TGTGCCAGCAACCTACAGGGGAGCTTGAACACTGAAGCTTTCTTT.

This clonotype was observed a few times. A much larger clone sits a single nucleotide away, making a read error possible. The CDR3 reads CASSIRTEQYF. The CDR3, as DNA: TGTGCCAGCAGCATCCGGACAGAGCAGTACTTC. The chain joins TRBV7-2 to TRBJ2-5; tentatively, D is TRBD1 (6 bases). V was cut by 5 bases and J by 11 bases, with 12 bases left in between. CDR3 length: 11 residues. Germline CDR1 is SGHTA and CDR2 is FQGNSA.

In its sample, this clonotype was seen a few times. The CDR3: CSADARWRNTEAFF. CDR3 bases: TGCAGTGCCGATGCCCGTTGGAGGAACACTGAAGCTTTCTTT. This chain links TRBV20-1 with TRBJ1-1; D is uncertain. This CDR3 is 14 amino acids long. Between the trimmed V and J ends, which lost 6 bases and 1 base, there was a span of 15 bases. CDR1 DFQATT and CDR2 SNEGSKA come from the germline V gene (reference sequence).

In this sample, this clonotype turned up many times. This rearrangement joins TRBV5-1 to TRBJ2-1, with TRBD1 as a possible D gene (6 bases). The V and J ends lost 7 bases and 1 base respectively, with 12 bases between them. Germline V gene data show CDR1 as SGHRS and CDR2 as YFSETQ. The CDR3 has 14 amino acids. CDR3 nucleotides: TGCGCCAGCCGATCAGGGGTGTCCTACAATGAGCAGTTCTTC. Amino acids: CASRSGVSYNEQFF.

This clonotype was seen at least ten times. The germline gene is not matched at one end of the junction; a read error may be the cause. The rearrangement uses TRBV5-1 and TRBJ1-2, with TRBD1 matching over 9 bases. The CDR3 spans 13 residues. Germline V gives CDR1 SGHRS, CDR2 YFSETQ. CDR3 DNA: TGTGCCAGCAGCTTAGGGACAGGGAACGGCTACACCTTC. This codes for CASSLGTGNGYTF.

This clonotype was observed a few times. The chain links TRBV18 to TRBJ1-2; 8 bases match TRBD1. Germline V gene data show CDR1 as KGHSH and CDR2 as LQKENI. J was trimmed by 5 bases and V by 6 bases; bases with no gene match: 8. This CDR3 has 14 amino acids. The DNA for the CDR3 is TGTGCCAGCTCGTCCGGGACAGGCCAATATGGCTACACCTTC. It codes for CASSSGTGQYGYTF.

There are many counts of this clonotype. This chain links TRBV4-1 with TRBJ2-3, with D perhaps matching TRBD1 or TRBD2 (5 bases each). This CDR3 has 16 amino acids. Between the trimmed V and J ends, which lost 1 base and 5 bases, there was a span of 16 bases. CDR1 MGHRA and CDR2 YSYEKL come from the germline V gene. DNA of the CDR3: TGCGCCAGCAGCCAAGGGGACGGAATCGGTATAGATACGCAGTATTTT. Its translation: CASSQGDGIGIDTQYF.

This clonotype was seen repeatedly, ten times or more. The chain combines TRBV29-1 with TRBJ1-4, with D unclear. V was cut by 4 bases and J by 6 bases, with 12 bases left in between. The CDR3 length is 13 residues. Germline assignment: CDR1 SQVTM and CDR2 ANQGSEA. As DNA, the CDR3 is TGCAGCGTTGGTTGGCCCAAGGATGAAAAACTGTTTTTT. This encodes CSVGWPKDEKLFF.

Comment on this clonotype: This may stem from a read error, because a much larger clone lies one nucleotide away. The chain is built from TRBV7-2 and TRBJ1-2; D not resolved. Trimming took off 2 bases at V and 3 bases at J, with 4 bases between the two ends. The CDR3 extends over 12 amino acids. CDR1 SGHTA and CDR2 FQGNSA come from the germline V gene. DNA of the CDR3: TGTGCCAGCAGCTTACTTTACTATGGCTACACCTTC. Translating gives CASSLLYYGYTF. Full variable domain (missing parts from reference TRBV7-2 and TRBJ1-2): GAGVSQSPSNKVTEKGKDVELRCDPISGHTALYWYRQSLGQGLEFLIYFQGNSAPDKSGLPSDRFSAERTGGSVSTLTIQRTQQEDSAVYLCASSLLYYGYTFGSGTRLTVV.

This clonotype was seen many times. CDR3 nucleotides: TGTGCCAGCTCACCCACAGCGAACACCGGGGAGCTGTTTTTT. It encodes CASSPTANTGELFF. This sequence joins TRBV18 and TRBJ2-2; D gene unclear. Trimming cost V 3 bases and J 0 bases, with 5 bases left between them. CDR1 is KGHSH and CDR2 is LQKENI in the germline V gene. CDR3 size: 14 residues. Combining the CDR3 with reference TRBV18 and TRBJ2-2 gives the whole variable domain NAGVMQNPRHLVRRRGQEARLRCSPMKGHSHVYWYRQLPEEGLKFMVYLQKENIIDESGMPKERFSAEFPKEGPSILRIQQVVRGDSAAYFCASSPTANTGELFFGEGSRLTVL.

As regards this clonotype: A much larger clone sits a single nucleotide away, making a read error possible. The chain employs TRBV7-9 and TRBJ2-3; 14 positions match TRBD2. The germline CDR1 and CDR2 sequences are SEHNR and FQNEAQ (reference sequence). J lost 5 bases, V lost 5 bases, and 12 bases had no gene match. The CDR3 totals 18 residues. Here the CDR3 DNA reads TGTGCCAGCAGCCCTACCGGACTAGCGGGGGGTTATTTAGATACGCAGTATTTT. Translated: CASSPTGLAGGYLDTQYF.

This clonotype was counted only a few times. A much larger clonotype is one base distant, so this may be a read error. The chain recombines TRBV9 with TRBJ2-5; 8 bases align to TRBD1. The CDR3 has 16 amino acids. Germline trimming cut 2 bases from V and 0 bases from J; bases unmatched to any gene: 6. Germline V gene sequence: CDR1 SGDLS, CDR2 YYNGEE. The CDR3 protein is CASSVAGQVNQETQYF. The CDR3 coding sequence is TGTGCCAGCAGCGTCGCGGGACAGGTGAACCAAGAGACCCAGTACTTC.

This clonotype has a handful of counts. The chain employs TRBV30 and TRBJ1-2; D not certain. Trimming cost V 4 bases and J 4 bases, with 13 bases left between them. This CDR3 spans 13 amino acids. Germline CDR1 is GTSNPN and CDR2 is SVGIG (reference sequence). In DNA, the CDR3 is TGTGCCTGGAACACTCAAATACTCTATGGCTACACCTTC. This encodes CAWNTQILYGYTF.

This clonotype has just a few counts. The J gene is TRBJ2-2, the V gene TRBV12-3 or TRBV12-4, with 9 bases aligning to TRBD2. The CDR3 spans 19 residues. After removal of 0 bases from V and 4 bases from J, the junction contained 12 bases not matched to a gene. Written as DNA, the CDR3 is TGTGCCAGCAGTTTAGCCGTCGGGGTTAGCGGGGGCCCCACCGGGGAGCTGTTTTTT. Its translation is CASSLAVGVSGGPTGELFF.

There are many counts of this clonotype. This chain links TRBV20-1 with TRBJ1-5, with 10 nucleotides matching TRBD1. The V segment lost 0 bases and the J segment 0 bases; nucleotides outside the gene matches: 11. CDR3 length: 19 amino acids. CDR1 is DFQATT and CDR2 is SNEGSKA in the germline V gene (reference sequence). This CDR3 is CSARDFRDRGIYSNQPQHF. The CDR3 DNA reads TGCAGTGCTAGAGACTTTCGGGACAGGGGTATTTATAGCAATCAGCCCCAGCATTTT.

This clonotype was counted between two and nine times. The rearrangement joins TRBV3-1 to TRBJ1-6; D ambiguous. Germline V gene lookup returns CDR1 LGHDT and CDR2 YNNKEL (reference sequence). Trimming shortened V by 1 base and J by 7 bases, and 8 bases separated the two germline ends. There are 14 residues in the CDR3. The CDR3 region is CASSQGTENSPLHF. The DNA for the CDR3 is TGTGCCAGCAGCCAAGGAACCGAAAATTCACCCCTCCACTTT.

The chain links TRBV6-5 to TRBJ2-7; D unresolved. Trimming took 0 bases from V and 10 from J, leaving 16 bases between them. Germline CDR1 is MNHEY and CDR2 is SVGAGI. The CDR3 length is 14 residues. CDR3 region: CASSYSRNLGSQYF. In DNA, the CDR3 is TGTGCCAGCAGTTACTCCCGTAACCTGGGGTCCCAGTACTTC.

This clonotype was picked up many times. The chain combines TRBV7-2 with TRBJ1-2, with 7 bases identical to TRBD1. From germline, CDR1 is SGHTA and CDR2 FQGNSA. The length of the CDR3 is 17 residues. J lost 2 bases, V lost 4 bases, and 13 bases had no gene match. CDR3 region: CASSSTGALPLNYGYTF. In nucleotides, the CDR3 is TGTGCCAGCAGCTCCACAGGGGCACTACCCCTCAACTATGGCTACACCTTC.

The chain joins TRBV2 to TRBJ1-1, with 9 bases identical to TRBD1. The V and J ends lost 6 bases and 4 bases, in that order; junction bases with no gene match: 9. There are 15 residues in the CDR3. Per the germline V gene, CDR1 is SNHLY and CDR2 is FYNNEI. CDR3 nucleotides: TGTGCCAGCAGGAACTCCGGGACAGGGCCCACTGAAGCTTTCTTT. Protein product: CASRNSGTGPTEAFF. The variable domain in full, with the rest retrieved from reference TRBV2 and TRBJ1-1, is EPEVTQTPSHQVTQMGQEVILRCVPISNHLYFYWYRQILGQKVEFLVSFYNNEISEKSEIFDDQFSVERPDGSNFTLKIRSTKLEDSAMYFCASRNSGTGPTEAFFGQGTRLTVV.

This clonotype was found many times. V is TRBV20-1 and J is TRBJ2-4; D is perhaps TRBD1 (6 bases). This CDR3 comprises 13 residues. The germline V gene has CDR1 DFQATT and CDR2 SNEGSKA (reference sequence). V was shortened by 4 bases and J by 5 bases, with 12 bases between the two germline ends. The CDR3 bases are TGCAGTGCTATACAGGGAGAGCAAAACATTCAGTACTTC. Translating it yields CSAIQGEQNIQYF.

This clonotype was picked up many times. The CDR3, as DNA: TGCGCCAGCAGCCAAGCGGAGAGCAGCAATCAGCCCCAGCATTTT. Translating gives CASSQAESSNQPQHF. The chain has TRBV4-1 and TRBJ1-5; no definite D call. CDR1 is MGHRA, CDR2 YSYEKL, per germline. The CDR3 loop spans 15 amino acids. Trimming shortened V by 1 base and J by 1 base, and 8 bases separated the two germline ends.